This T cell receptor beta chain was sequenced in a study of blood T cell repertoires in COVID-19. For the study at large: Samples came from the United States, Italy and Spain, spanning acute and convalescent COVID-19. From T cells, B-cell-depleted T cells, or PBMCs came the material, which was cDNA or gDNA.

How the authors handled the data: Amplification with reference gene primers provided the estimates of nucleated cell counts. TCRdb's copy holds only in-frame clones and misses some; the assay was immunoSEQ multiplex PCR. V, J and clone size are those of that table, while D and trimming were read from the DNA. Of some 250,000 clones listed, approximately 81% are singletons. Sequenced: peripheral blood. This clonotype originated in an older woman with active or convalescent COVID-19.

The CDR3 is CSAIMSLAAFF. The DNA for the CDR3 is TGCAGTGCTATTATGTCCTTGGCAGCTTTCTTT. The gene calls are TRBV20-1 and TRBJ1-1; D gene ambiguous. V was clipped by 4 bases and J by 10 bases, with 13 bases between them. This CDR3 is 11 amino acids long. Looked up from germline, CDR1 is DFQATT and CDR2 is SNEGSKA (reference sequence).